Described below is a single T cell receptor beta chain sequence and its context. No antigen is known for it. The data stem from a study of cytomegalovirus exposure and HLA in healthy donors. Study observations and caveats: Immune exposure information available was restricted to CMV serostatus. With further analysis later on, most CMV-associated TCR beta chains appeared HLA-restricted. In vitro data verified a few CMV-associated chains as specific for CMV antigens.

The length of the CDR3 is 15 residues. CDR1 is MNHEY, CDR2 SVGAGI, per germline. The V gene end was trimmed by 7 bases and the J gene end by 2 bases; junction bases not matched to a gene: 10. This PCR relied on a set of 60 Vbeta primers and 13 Jbeta primers. Per the study methods: Later, some 75 million unique TCR beta chains were counted in an analysis, and around 11 million of them were shared. Only in-frame clones appear in the TCRdb table, and some are missing; sequencing was by immunoSEQ multiplex PCR. V and J calls and clone size are as listed in that table; D and trimming were resolved from the DNA. The table shows approximately 84,000 clones, with roughly 73% occurring only once.

The TCR originated in a middle-aged man in good health and CMV-seronegative. The sequenced sample consisted of PBMCs. The gene calls are TRBV6-5 and TRBJ2-7; 8 bases align to TRBD1. CDR3 in amino acids: CASIPDRDNAYEQYF. The CDR3 DNA is TGTGCCAGCATTCCGGACAGGGACAACGCCTACGAGCAGTACTTC.